This T cell receptor beta chain was captured in a study of CD8+ T cells in alopecia areata (dated by TCRdb to the late 2010s). Describing the broader study: The treated patients, all with moderate-to-severe alopecia areata, were enrolled in an open-label pilot trial of oral tofacitinib given at 5 to 10 mg twice daily. Patients received tofacitinib for 6 to 18 months and were then followed off drug for 6 months to check for delayed response and recurrence. For the treated patients, the SALT score, which quantifies what percentage of scalp surface area is affected, served as the measure of disease severity. The study used high-throughput TCRbeta sequencing to examine T cell clonal expansion in alopecia areata, in both the C3H/HeJ mouse model and human patients. Scalp tissue and sorted CD4+ and CD8+ peripheral blood T cells from patchy and totalis/universalis alopecia areata patients and from healthy controls were covered by human TCRbeta sequencing. Biopsies were taken from tofacitinib-treated patients at baseline and at 4 and 24 weeks of treatment, and a later scalp biopsy was taken in several of the tofacitinib-treated patients. Scalp clonality was compared among normal scalp (n=4), patchy alopecia areata scalp (n=8), and alopecia totalis/universalis scalp (n=8). RNA came from the PAXgene miRNA kit for fixed scalp, the miRNeasy kit for PBMCs, and the RNeasy kit for mouse skin. TCRbeta CDR3 regions were amplified by immunoSEQ multiplex PCR with 35 Vbeta forward and 13 Jbeta reverse primers. General findings and caveats noted by the study authors: Compared with normal scalp, lesional scalp had higher clonality and more expanded CD8+ clones, particularly in alopecia totalis/universalis, a pattern that suggests antigenic drive. Because the treated cohort was small and included a single nonresponder, larger studies are needed to assess links between baseline CD8+ expansion and response. Unlike mouse skin, where gammadelta T cells dominate, normal human skin contains resident alphabeta T cells that get sequenced too, which complicates analysis of the scalp TCR repertoire. Many expanded lesional clones were found to persist in scalp and blood during tofacitinib treatment, and relapse after treatment cessation may be partly explained by this persistence. Tofacitinib significantly decreased scalp clonality and the number of expanded CD8+ clones among the top 100 scalp clones. Shared TCR sequences between patients were less evident than in mice, which may be partly attributable to HLA diversity in the patient population.

Concerning this clone: No antigen is known for it. Qualities for individual bases were not recorded, and no much larger clone is one base off.

V is reduced by 6 bases and J by 1 base, leaving a spacing of 6 bases between them. Looking up the germline V gene yields CDR1 SNHLY and CDR2 FYNNEI. Its CDR3 holds 12 amino acids, cysteine through phenylalanine. Only the CDR3 part of the read is kept: 36 bases, read in frame from the first base. According to the study, the label for this sample's time point signals: roughly 26 weeks on oral tofacitinib. What this sample's treatment or condition label stands for: oral pan-JAK inhibitor, 5-10 mg twice daily. Lesional scalp punch biopsies and peripheral blood were obtained from alopecia areata patients. PBMCs were separated by density centrifugation and stained for CD3, CD4 and CD8, after which CD4+ and CD8+ T cells were sorted on a FACSAria. Libraries were constructed by the immunoSEQ multiplex PCR assay. RNA was extracted from all samples and reverse transcribed into cDNA, which served as template for TCR sequencing. First-strand cDNA was synthesized with SuperScript III using a 2:1 mix of oligo-dT and random hexamers. A synthetic immune receptor repertoire was used to measure amplification bias, and any remaining bias was corrected computationally. The paper's processing steps were these. Raw reads were preprocessed to remove errors, and CDR3 was defined according to IMGT conventions as the region from the conserved cysteine to phenylalanine. Clonality was calculated as 1 minus Shannon entropy normalized by log2 of the number of productive unique TCRs. Whether each scalp clone was CD4 or CD8 was inferred by checking scalp TCRbeta sequences against the CD4 and CD8 repertoires from sorted blood. Held by TCRdb, this immuneACCESS table contains in-frame sequences only and omits some clones. Under half of the omission traces to an unresolved V gene where checked; the cause of the rest is unknown. That table gives V, J and clone size, and the DNA gave D and trimming. Present in this sample are some 200,000 clones, roughly 60% of which were seen just once. The ten top clones hold 5.5% of the sample.

Sequencing was performed on CD4+ T cells sorted from blood, taken at week 24, from a patient treated with tofacitinib. The chain links TRBV2 with TRBJ2-5, with no D gene named confidently. This TCR was sampled from a human donor with alopecia areata. The DNA reads as follows: TGTGCCAGCAGGGCCGGCCAAGAGACCCAGTACTTC. Translation gives CASRAGQETQYF.